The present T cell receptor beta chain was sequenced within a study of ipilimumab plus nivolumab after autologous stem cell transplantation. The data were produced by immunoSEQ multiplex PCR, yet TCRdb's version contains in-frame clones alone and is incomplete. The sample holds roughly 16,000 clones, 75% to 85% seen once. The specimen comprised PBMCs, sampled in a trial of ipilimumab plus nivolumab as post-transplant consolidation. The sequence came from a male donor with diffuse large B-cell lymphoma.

CDR3 region: CASSPGGDRLETQYF. CDR3 nucleotides: TGTGCCAGCAGCCCCGGGGGGGACAGGTTGGAGACCCAGTACTTC. The chain is built from TRBV7-3 and TRBJ2-5; D assignment may be TRBD1 or TRBD2 (8 bases each). The CDR3 covers 15 residues. The V and J ends lost 5 bases and 5 bases respectively, with 18 bases between them. The germline V gene encodes CDR1 SGHTA and CDR2 FQGTGA.